What follows are 9 T cell receptor beta chains derived from one specimen sequenced in a study of blood T cell repertoires in COVID-19. TCRdb keeps only in-frame clones here, not all; method: immunoSEQ multiplex PCR. The data hold about 200,000 clones, with more than 80% observed a single time. The sequenced sample consisted of PBMCs or T cells enriched from blood (not recorded which). These receptors originate from a woman under 30 who had recovered from COVID-19.

This clone was detected only a few times. CDR3 nucleotide sequence: TGTGCCAGCAGCACCTTCCGGGACAGGGGGCGCCGGGAAAGCGGGGAGCTGTTTTTT. It specifies CASSTFRDRGRRESGELFF. This rearrangement joins TRBV19 to TRBJ2-2, with TRBD1 identical over 12 bases. The CDR3 totals 19 residues. Germline CDR1 and CDR2: LNHDA and SQIVND (reference sequence). After removal of 9 bases from V and 7 bases from J, the junction contained 21 bases not matched to a gene.

J is TRBJ1-3 and V is TRBV28, with D possibly being TRBD1 (6 bases). This CDR3 has 13 residues. In germline, CDR1 is MDHEN, CDR2 SYDVKM. V was shortened by 10 bases and J by 3 bases, with 13 bases between the two germline ends. The CDR3 loop reads CATRTGNGNTIYF. CDR3 sequence (DNA): TGTGCCACCCGAACAGGGAATGGAAACACCATATATTTT.

The chain joins TRBV9 to TRBJ1-4; no firm D call. CDR1 and CDR2 from the germline V gene are SGDLS and YYNGEE. Trimming removed 2 bases from V and 5 bases from J, with 13 bases in between. This CDR3 is 15 amino acids long. CDR3 protein: CASSVGRQENEKLFF. The CDR3 DNA sequence: TGTGCCAGCAGCGTTGGGAGGCAGGAGAATGAAAAACTGTTTTTT.

CDR3 DNA: TGTGCCAGCAGTCCGACAGGGGATAATTCACCCCTCCACTTT. This sequence encodes CASSPTGDNSPLHF. This rearrangement joins TRBV6-5 to TRBJ1-6, with TRBD1 matching over 8 bases. Germline values: CDR1 MNHEY, CDR2 SVGAGI. The length of the CDR3 is 14 residues. V lost 5 bases and J lost 5; bases outside the gene matches: 2.

V is TRBV6-5 and J is TRBJ1-1; D unclear. The CDR3 covers 13 residues. Germline V CDR1 and CDR2: MNHEY, SVGAGI. The V end was cut by 2 bases, the J end by 1 base, with 5 bases between. Here the CDR3 DNA reads TGTGCCAGCAGTTACGCAGGGAACACTGAAGCTTTCTTT. Translating it yields CASSYAGNTEAFF.

This chain connects TRBV11-2 to TRBJ1-5; D is unclear. The CDR3 consists of 14 residues. The V gene's germline CDR1 is SGHAT and CDR2 FQNNGV. Trimming took 0 bases from V and 4 from J, leaving 7 bases between them. The CDR3 loop reads CASSLDVRNQPQHF. The CDR3 DNA reads TGTGCCAGCAGCTTAGACGTCAGAAATCAGCCCCAGCATTTT.

This sequence joins TRBV29-1 and TRBJ1-2; the match to TRBD1 covers 8 bases. There are 15 residues in the CDR3. V was clipped by 4 bases and J by 5 bases; unmatched bases: 12. Germline values: CDR1 SQVTM, CDR2 ANQGSEA. For the CDR3, the DNA is TGCAGCGTTGTGGTTTGGGACAGGTCGTCTTATGGCTACACCTTC. Translation: CSVVVWDRSSYGYTF.

V and J are TRBV9 and TRBJ2-7, with 9 nucleotides matching TRBD1. Germline loops: CDR1 SGDLS, CDR2 YYNGEE. The CDR3 covers 14 residues. J lost 7 bases, V lost 3 bases, and 8 bases had no gene match. For the CDR3, the DNA is TGTGCCAGCAGCGGAGGACAGGGGTCGGGGGAGCAGTACTTC. Amino acid sequence: CASSGGQGSGEQYF.

The chain couples TRBV3-1 (or the pseudogene TRBV3-2) to TRBJ2-4; a possible D gene is TRBD2 (5 bases). Germline V gene lookup returns CDR1 LGHDT and CDR2 YNNKEL (reference sequence). V gave up 5 bases and J gave up 6 bases, with 8 bases separating them. The CDR3 extends over 12 amino acids. CDR3 in amino acids: CASSSEGNIQYF. The CDR3 DNA reads as TGTGCCAGCAGCAGCGAGGGAAACATTCAGTACTTC.